This record covers a single TCR beta chain. Antigen unknown. V lost 0 bases and J lost 0; bases outside the gene matches: 14. The CDR3 loop spans 19 amino acids. CDR1 and CDR2 from the germline V gene are MGHRA and YSYEKL. The data were taken from a study of Tregs in tolerant kidney transplant recipients. General observations from the study: Tolerant patients' donor-specific Tregs expanded beyond overall Tregs, suggesting antigen-driven growth. This study did not directly address biological reproducibility. Findings come from small patient numbers and require larger validation.

Mixed chimerism was transient after nonmyeloablative marrow transplants from related graft donors. Unstimulated regulatory T cells (CD4+CD25+CD127-), CD4+CD25- non-regulatory cells, CD4 and CD8 cells were FACS-sorted from thawed PBMCs. The method was immunoSEQ multiplex PCR; TCRdb's version includes in-frame clones alone and lacks a portion of them. The sample has tens of thousands of clones; approximately 93% are singletons. The chain recombines TRBV4-1 with TRBJ2-7; TRBD1 aligns across 7 bases. The sequence was collected from a human patient who received a combined kidney and bone marrow transplant. Some T cells may have come from the graft donor. The material was CD4+ T cells from blood (PBMCs), obtained 12 months after the transplant. CDR3 protein: CASSQEEVPKGGLSYEQYF. Here the CDR3 DNA reads TGCGCCAGCAGCCAAGAGGAGGTTCCCAAAGGGGGCCTCTCCTACGAGCAGTACTTC.